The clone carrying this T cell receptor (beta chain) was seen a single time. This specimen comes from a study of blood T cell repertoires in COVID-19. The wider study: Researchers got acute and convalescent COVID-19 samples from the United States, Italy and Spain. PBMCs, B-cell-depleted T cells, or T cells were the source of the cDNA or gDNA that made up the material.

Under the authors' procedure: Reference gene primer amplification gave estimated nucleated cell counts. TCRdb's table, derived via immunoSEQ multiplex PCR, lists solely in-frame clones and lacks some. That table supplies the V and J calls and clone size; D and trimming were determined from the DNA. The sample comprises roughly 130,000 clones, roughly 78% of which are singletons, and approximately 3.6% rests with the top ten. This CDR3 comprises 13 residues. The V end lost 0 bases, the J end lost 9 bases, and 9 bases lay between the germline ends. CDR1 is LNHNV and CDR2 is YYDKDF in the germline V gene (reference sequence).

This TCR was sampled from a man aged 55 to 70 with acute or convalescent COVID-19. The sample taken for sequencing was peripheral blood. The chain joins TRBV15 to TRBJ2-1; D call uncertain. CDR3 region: CATSRDRSSEQFF. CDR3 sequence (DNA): TGTGCCACCAGCAGAGACCGGTCCTCTGAGCAGTTCTTC.